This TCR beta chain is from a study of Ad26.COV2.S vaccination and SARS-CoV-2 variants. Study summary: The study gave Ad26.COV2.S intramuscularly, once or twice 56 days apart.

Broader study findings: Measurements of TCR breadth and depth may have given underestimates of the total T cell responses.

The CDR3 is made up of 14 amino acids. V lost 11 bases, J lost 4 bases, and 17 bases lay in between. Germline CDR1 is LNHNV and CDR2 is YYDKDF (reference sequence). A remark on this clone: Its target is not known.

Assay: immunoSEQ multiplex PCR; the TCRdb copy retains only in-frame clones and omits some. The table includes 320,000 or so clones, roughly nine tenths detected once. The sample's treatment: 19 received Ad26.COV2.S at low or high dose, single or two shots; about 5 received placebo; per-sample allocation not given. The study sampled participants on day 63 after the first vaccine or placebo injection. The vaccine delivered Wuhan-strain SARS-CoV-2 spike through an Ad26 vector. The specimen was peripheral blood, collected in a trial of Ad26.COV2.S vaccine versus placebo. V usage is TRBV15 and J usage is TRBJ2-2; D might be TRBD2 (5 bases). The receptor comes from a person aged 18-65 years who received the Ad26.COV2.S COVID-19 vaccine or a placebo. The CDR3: CASQREWATGELFF. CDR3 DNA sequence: TGTGCCTCGCAAAGGGAGTGGGCCACCGGGGAGCTGTTTTTT. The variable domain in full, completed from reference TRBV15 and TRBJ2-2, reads DAMVIQNPRYQVTQFGKPVTLSCSQTLNHNVMYWYQQKSSQAPKLLFHYYDKDFNNEADTPDNFQSRRPNTSFCFLDIRSPGLGDTAMYLCASQREWATGELFFGEGSRLTVL.